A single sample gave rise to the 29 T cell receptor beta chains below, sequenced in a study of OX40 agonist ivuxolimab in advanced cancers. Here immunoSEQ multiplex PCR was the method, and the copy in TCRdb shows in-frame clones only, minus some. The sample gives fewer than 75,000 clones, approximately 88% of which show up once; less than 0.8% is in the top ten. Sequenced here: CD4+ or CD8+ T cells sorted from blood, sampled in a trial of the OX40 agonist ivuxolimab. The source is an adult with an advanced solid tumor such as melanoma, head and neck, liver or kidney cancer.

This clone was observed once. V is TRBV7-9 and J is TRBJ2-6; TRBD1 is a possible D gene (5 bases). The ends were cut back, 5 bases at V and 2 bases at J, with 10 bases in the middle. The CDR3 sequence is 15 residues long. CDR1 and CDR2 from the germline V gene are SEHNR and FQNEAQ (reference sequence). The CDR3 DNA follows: TGTGCCAGCAGCCCCGGCAGGGCTGGGGCCAACGTCCTGACTTTC. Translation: CASSPGRAGANVLTF.

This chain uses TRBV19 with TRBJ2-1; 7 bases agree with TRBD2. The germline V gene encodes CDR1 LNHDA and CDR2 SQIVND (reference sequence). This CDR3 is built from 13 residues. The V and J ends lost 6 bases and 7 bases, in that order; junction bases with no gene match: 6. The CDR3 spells CASRGRAGNEQFF. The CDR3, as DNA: TGTGCCAGTAGGGGGAGGGCCGGTAATGAGCAGTTCTTC.

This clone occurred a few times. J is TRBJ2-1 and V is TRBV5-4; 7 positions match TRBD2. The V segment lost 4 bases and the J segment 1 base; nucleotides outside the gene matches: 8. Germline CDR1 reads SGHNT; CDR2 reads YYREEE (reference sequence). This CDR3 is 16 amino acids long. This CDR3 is CASSTLAGPSYNEQFF. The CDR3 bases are TGTGCCAGCAGCACATTAGCGGGCCCGTCCTACAATGAGCAGTTCTTC.

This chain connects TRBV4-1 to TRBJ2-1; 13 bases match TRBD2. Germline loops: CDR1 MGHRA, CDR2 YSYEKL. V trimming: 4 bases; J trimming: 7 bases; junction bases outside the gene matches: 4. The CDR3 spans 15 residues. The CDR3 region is CASSPTSGRGNEQFF. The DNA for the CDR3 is TGCGCCAGCAGCCCTACTAGCGGGAGGGGGAATGAGCAGTTCTTC.

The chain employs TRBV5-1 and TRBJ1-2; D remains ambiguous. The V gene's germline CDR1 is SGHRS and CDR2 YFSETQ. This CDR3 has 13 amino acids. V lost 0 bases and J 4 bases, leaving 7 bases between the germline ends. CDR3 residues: CASSLDRIYGYTF. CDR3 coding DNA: TGCGCCAGCAGCTTGGACCGGATCTATGGCTACACCTTC.

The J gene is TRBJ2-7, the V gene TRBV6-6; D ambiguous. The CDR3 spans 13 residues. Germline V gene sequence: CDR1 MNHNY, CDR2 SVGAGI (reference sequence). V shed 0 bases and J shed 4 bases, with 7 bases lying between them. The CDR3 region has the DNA TGTGCCAGCAGTTACTCTACGGGTTACGAGCAGTACTTC. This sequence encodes CASSYSTGYEQYF.

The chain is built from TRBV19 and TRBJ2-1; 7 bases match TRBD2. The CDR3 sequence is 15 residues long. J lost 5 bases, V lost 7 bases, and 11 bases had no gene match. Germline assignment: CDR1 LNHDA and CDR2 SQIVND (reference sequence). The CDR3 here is CASNGRESIHNEQFF. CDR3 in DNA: TGTGCCAGTAATGGGCGGGAGAGCATTCACAATGAGCAGTTCTTC.

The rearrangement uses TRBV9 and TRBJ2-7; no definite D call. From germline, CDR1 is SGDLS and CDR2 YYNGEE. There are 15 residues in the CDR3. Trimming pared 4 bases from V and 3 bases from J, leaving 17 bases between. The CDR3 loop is CASSTPSDPSYEQYF. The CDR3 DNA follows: TGTGCCAGCAGCACCCCCTCGGACCCAAGCTACGAGCAGTACTTC.

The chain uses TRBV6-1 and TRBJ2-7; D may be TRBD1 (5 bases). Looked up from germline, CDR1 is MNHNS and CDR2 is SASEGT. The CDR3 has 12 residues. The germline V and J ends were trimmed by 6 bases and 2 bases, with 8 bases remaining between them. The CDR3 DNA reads TGTGCCAGCAGGCTAGGGGCCTACGAGCAGTACTTC. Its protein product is CASRLGAYEQYF.

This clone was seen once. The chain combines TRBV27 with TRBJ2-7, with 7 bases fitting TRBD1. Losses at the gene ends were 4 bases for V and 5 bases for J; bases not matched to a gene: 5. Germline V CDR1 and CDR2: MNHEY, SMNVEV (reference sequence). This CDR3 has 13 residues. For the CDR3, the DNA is TGTGCCAGCAGTTCTTTAGACAGGGACGAGCAGTACTTC. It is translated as CASSSLDRDEQYF.

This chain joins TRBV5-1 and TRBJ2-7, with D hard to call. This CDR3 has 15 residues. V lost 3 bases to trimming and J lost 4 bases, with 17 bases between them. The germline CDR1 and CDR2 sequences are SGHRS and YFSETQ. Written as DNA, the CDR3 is TGCGCCAGCAGCTCCCTGGGCGACCCAAGGTACGAGCAGTACTTC. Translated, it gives CASSSLGDPRYEQYF. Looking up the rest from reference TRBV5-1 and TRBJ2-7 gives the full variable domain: KAGVTQTPRYLIKTRGQQVTLSCSPISGHRSVSWYQQTPGQGLQFLFEYFSETQRNKGNFPGRFSGRQFSNSRSEMNVSTLELGDSALYLCASSSLGDPRYEQYFGPGTRLTVT.

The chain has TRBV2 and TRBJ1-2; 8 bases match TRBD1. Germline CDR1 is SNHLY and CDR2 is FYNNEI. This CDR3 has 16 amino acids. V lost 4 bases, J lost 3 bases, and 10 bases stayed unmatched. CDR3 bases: TGTGCCAGCAGTGGACAGGGGCCCCGAAGCGACTATGGCTACACCTTC. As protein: CASSGQGPRSDYGYTF.

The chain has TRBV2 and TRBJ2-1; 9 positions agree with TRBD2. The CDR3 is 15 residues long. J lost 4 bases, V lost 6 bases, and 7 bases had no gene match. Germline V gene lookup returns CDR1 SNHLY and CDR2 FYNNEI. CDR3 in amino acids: CASRTGTSRYNEQFF. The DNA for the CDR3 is TGTGCCAGCAGGACCGGGACTAGCCGATACAATGAGCAGTTCTTC. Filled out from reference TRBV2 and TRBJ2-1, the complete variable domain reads EPEVTQTPSHQVTQMGQEVILRCVPISNHLYFYWYRQILGQKVEFLVSFYNNEISEKSEIFDDQFSVERPDGSNFTLKIRSTKLEDSAMYFCASRTGTSRYNEQFFGPGTRLTVL.

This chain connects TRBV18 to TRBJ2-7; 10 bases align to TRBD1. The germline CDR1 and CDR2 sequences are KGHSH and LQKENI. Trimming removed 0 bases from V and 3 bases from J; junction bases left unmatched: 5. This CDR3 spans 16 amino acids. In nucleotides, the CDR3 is TGTGCCAGCTCACCACCGTGGGGGACAGGGGACTACGAGCAGTACTTC. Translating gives CASSPPWGTGDYEQYF.

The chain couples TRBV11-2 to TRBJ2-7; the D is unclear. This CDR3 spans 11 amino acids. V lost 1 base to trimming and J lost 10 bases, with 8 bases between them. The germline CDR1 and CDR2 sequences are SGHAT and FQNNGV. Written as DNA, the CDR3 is TGTGCCAGCAGCTTAGGGCAGAGCCAGTACTTC. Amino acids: CASSLGQSQYF.

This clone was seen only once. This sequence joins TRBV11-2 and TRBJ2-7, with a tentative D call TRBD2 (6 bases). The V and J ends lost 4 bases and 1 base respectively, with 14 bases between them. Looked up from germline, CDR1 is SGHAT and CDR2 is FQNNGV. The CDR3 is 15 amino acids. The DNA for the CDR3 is TGTGCCAGCAGCTCCTCCCGGGACTTATCCTACGAGCAGTACTTC. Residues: CASSSSRDLSYEQYF.

The CDR3 loop reads CASSFQGEGEKLFF. In DNA form, the CDR3 reads TGCGCCAGCAGCTTCCAGGGGGAGGGTGAAAAACTGTTTTTT. The chain has TRBV5-1 and TRBJ1-4; 7 bases match TRBD1. Germline loops: CDR1 SGHRS, CDR2 YFSETQ. After removal of 2 bases from V and 7 bases from J, the junction contained 5 bases not matched to a gene. The CDR3 has 14 amino acids.

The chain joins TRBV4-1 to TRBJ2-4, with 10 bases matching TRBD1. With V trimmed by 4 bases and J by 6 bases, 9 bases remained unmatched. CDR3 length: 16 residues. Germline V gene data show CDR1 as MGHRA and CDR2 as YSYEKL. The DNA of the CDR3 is TGCGCCAGCAGCCCGTCTCGACAGGGGGCGGGAAACATTCAGTACTTC. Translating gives CASSPSRQGAGNIQYF.

The CDR3 coding sequence is TGCAGCGTTGGTTTGGGGCCCAATCAGCCCCAGCATTTT. Its protein is CSVGLGPNQPQHF. The V gene is TRBV29-1, the J gene TRBJ1-5; a possible D gene is TRBD1 (5 bases). CDR3 length: 13 residues. The germline V gene encodes CDR1 SQVTM and CDR2 ANQGSEA. Trimming shortened V by 4 bases and J by 3 bases, and 10 bases separated the two germline ends.

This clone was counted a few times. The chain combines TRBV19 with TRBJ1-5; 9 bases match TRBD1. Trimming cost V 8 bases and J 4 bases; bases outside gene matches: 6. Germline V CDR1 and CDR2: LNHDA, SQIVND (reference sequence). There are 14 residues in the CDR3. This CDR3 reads CASAQGTGNQPQHF. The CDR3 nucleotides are TGTGCCAGTGCTCAAGGGACAGGGAATCAGCCCCAGCATTTT.

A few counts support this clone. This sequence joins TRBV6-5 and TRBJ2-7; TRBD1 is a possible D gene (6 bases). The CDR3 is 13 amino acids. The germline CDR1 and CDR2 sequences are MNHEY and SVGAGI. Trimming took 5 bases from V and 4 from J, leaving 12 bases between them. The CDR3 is CASSKTGLYEQYF. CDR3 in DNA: TGTGCCAGCAGTAAGACAGGCTTGTACGAGCAGTACTTC.

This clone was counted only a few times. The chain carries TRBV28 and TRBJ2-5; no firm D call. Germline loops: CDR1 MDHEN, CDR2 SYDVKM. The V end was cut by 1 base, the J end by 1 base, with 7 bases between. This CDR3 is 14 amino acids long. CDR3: CASSLSPAQETQYF. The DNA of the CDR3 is TGTGCCAGCAGTTTATCTCCGGCCCAAGAGACCCAGTACTTC.

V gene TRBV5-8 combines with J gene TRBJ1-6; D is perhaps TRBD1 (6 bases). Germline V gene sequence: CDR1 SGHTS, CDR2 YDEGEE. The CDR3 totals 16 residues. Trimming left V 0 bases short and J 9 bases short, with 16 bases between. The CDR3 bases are TGTGCCAGCAGCTTGGAGTTCTCGGGGGGCGGTTCACCCCTCCACTTT. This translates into CASSLEFSGGGSPLHF.

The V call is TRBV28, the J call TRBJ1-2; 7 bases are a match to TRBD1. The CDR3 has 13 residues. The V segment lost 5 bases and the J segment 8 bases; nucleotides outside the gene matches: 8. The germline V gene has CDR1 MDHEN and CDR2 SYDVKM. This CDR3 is CASSGTALWGYTF. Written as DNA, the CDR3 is TGTGCCAGCAGTGGGACAGCTTTATGGGGCTACACCTTC.

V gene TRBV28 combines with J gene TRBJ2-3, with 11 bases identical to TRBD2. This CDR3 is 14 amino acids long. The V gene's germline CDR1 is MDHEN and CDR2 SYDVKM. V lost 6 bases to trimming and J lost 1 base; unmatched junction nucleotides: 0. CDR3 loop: CASRLAGGTDTQYF. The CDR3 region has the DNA TGTGCCAGCAGACTAGCGGGGGGCACAGATACGCAGTATTTT. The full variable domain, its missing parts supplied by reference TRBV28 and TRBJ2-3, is DVKVTQSSRYLVKRTGEKVFLECVQDMDHENMFWYRQDPGLGLRLIYFSYDVKMKEKGDIPEGYSVSREKKERFSLILESASTNQTSMYLCASRLAGGTDTQYFGPGTRLTVL.

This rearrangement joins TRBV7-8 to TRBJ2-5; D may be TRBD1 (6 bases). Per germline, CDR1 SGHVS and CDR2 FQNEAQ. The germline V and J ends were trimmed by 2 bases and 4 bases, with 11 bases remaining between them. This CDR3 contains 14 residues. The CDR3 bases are TGTGCCAGCAGCTTAAGAACAGGGAGAGAGACCCAGTACTTC. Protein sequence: CASSLRTGRETQYF.

Here the CDR3 reads CASSDEQGAGGYTF. The DNA of the CDR3 is TGTGCCAGCAGTGACGAACAGGGGGCGGGTGGCTACACCTTC. The rearrangement links TRBV2 to TRBJ1-2; 9 nucleotides match TRBD1. The CDR3 runs to 14 residues. From germline, CDR1 is SNHLY and CDR2 FYNNEI. V lost 3 bases and J lost 7; bases outside the gene matches: 6.

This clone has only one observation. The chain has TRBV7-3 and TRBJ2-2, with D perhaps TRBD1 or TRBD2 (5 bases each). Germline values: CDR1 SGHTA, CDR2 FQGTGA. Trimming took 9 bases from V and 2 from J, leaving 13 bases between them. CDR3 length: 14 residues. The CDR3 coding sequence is TGTGCCAGTTCCCGGGACGGCAACACCGGGGAGCTGTTTTTT. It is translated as CASSRDGNTGELFF.

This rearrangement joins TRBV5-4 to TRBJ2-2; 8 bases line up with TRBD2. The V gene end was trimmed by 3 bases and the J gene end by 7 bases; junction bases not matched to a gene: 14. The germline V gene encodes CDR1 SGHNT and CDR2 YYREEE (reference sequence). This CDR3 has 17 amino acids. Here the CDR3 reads CASSSESGLAPSGELFF. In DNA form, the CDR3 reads TGTGCCAGCAGCTCGGAATCCGGACTAGCTCCCAGCGGGGAGCTGTTTTTT.